These T cell receptor beta chains were read from a single sample in a study of blood T cell repertoires in COVID-19. Measured with immunoSEQ multiplex PCR; TCRdb has only the in-frame clones, and not every one. The profile shows approximately 100,000 clones, roughly 80% of them singletons. The sequenced sample was peripheral blood. The receptor source for this set is a man between 60 and 75 years old with acute or convalescent COVID-19. Both conserved end residues are part of each CDR3. A D gene is named only where the DNA matches it firmly. Clone size, where shown, is once, few, many, or a class for clones that have expanded.

TRBV7-3	TRBD2	TRBJ2-1	NA	TGTGCCAGCAGGTGGACTAGCGATAGTGAGCAGTTCTTC	CASRWTSDSEQFF
TRBV16	NA	TRBJ1-1	NA	TGTGCCAGCAGCCAATCGCTGGTGGGGCGGACTGAAGCTTTCTTT	CASSQSLVGRTEAFF
TRBV5-1	TRBD1	TRBJ1-4	many	TGCGCCAGCAGCCAAGGACAGGGCGGGCTAAATGATGAAAAACTGTTTTTT	CASSQGQGGLNDEKLFF
TRBV10-3	TRBD2	TRBJ2-5	few	TGTGCCATCGGGTTGGGGGGAGGGGAGACCCAGTACTTC	CAIGLGGGETQYF
TRBV2	TRBD2	TRBJ2-1	NA	TGTGCCAGCACTCTCTTAGCGGGAATTTACAATGAGCAGTTCTTC	CASTLLAGIYNEQFF
TRBV15	TRBD1	TRBJ2-7	NA	TGTGCCACCAGCAGGGACAGGGGGCCCTACGAGCAGTACTTC	CATSRDRGPYEQYF
TRBV7-8	NA	TRBJ2-2	NA	TGTGCCAGCAGCTTAGTGGGGTTGGCGGGCGAAGGGTACACCGGGGAGCTGTTTTTT	CASSLVGLAGEGYTGELFF
TRBV5-4	NA	TRBJ2-7	NA	TGTGCCAGCAGCCCGGGGGGCAGCGGCCTCTCCTACGAGCAGTACTTC	CASSPGGSGLSYEQYF
TRBV5-4	TRBD2	TRBJ2-1	NA	TGTGCCAGCAGTGGAGGACTAGCGGGGGGCTCCTCGCAGTTCTTC	CASSGGLAGGSSQFF
TRBV18	TRBD1	TRBJ1-5	NA	TGTGCCAGCTCATCGGACAGGAGCTTCCAGCCCCAGCATTTT	CASSSDRSFQPQHF
TRBV2	NA	TRBJ1-2	NA	TGTGCCAGCAGGATTGGGCAGAACTATGGCTACACCTTC	CASRIGQNYGYTF
TRBV6-1	NA	TRBJ2-7	few	TGTGCCAGCAGTGATTCCATGCTAGGACATGACTACGAGCAGTACTTC	CASSDSMLGHDYEQYF
TRBV5-6	NA	TRBJ1-1	few	TGTGCCAGCAGCTTGGGTGTTGGGGGCGGAACTGAAGCTTTCTTT	CASSLGVGGGTEAFF
TRBV14	NA	TRBJ2-5	NA	TGTGCCAGCAGCCAAGTCTTAGGGGTAGAGACCCAGTACTTC	CASSQVLGVETQYF
TRBV6-2/TRBV6-3	NA	TRBJ2-3	NA	TGTGCCAGCAGTTTGGTAGCGGAAGGCACAGATACGCAGTATTTT	CASSLVAEGTDTQYF
TRBV9	NA	TRBJ1-6	NA	TGTGCCAGCAGCGTACAGGGGTGGGTTTCACCCCTCCACTTT	CASSVQGWVSPLHF
TRBV27	TRBD1	TRBJ2-7	NA	TGTGCCAGCAGTTCCGACTGGACAGGGCGTAACGAGCAGTACTTC	CASSSDWTGRNEQYF
TRBV28	NA	TRBJ2-7	NA	TGTGCCAGCAGTCAGCCCAGGGGATCCTACGAGCAGTACTTC	CASSQPRGSYEQYF
TRBV6-1	NA	TRBJ2-7	NA	TGTGCCAGCAGTGAAGGAGCGACGGGGTCCTACGAGCAGTACTTC	CASSEGATGSYEQYF
TRBV24-1	TRBD2	TRBJ2-1	NA	TGTGCCACCAGTGATTTGGCGGGGGGGCGCCATGAGCAGTTCTTC	CATSDLAGGRHEQFF
TRBV9	TRBD1	TRBJ2-7	NA	TGTGCCAGCAGCGCAGGGGACAGCTCCTACGAGCAGTACTTC	CASSAGDSSYEQYF
TRBV30	NA	TRBJ2-2	NA	TGTGCCGCCGGACGACAGCCAGCAGGGAACACCGGGGAGCTGTTTTTT	CAAGRQPAGNTGELFF
TRBV18	TRBD1	TRBJ2-2	NA	TGTGCCAGCTCACCATTCGGGCAGGGGGCCGGCGGGGAGCTGTTTTTT	CASSPFGQGAGGELFF
TRBV7-3	NA	TRBJ2-1	NA	TGTGCCAGCAGCTTAAACGGGGCGGGAACCTACAATGAGCAGTTCTTC	CASSLNGAGTYNEQFF
TRBV11-2	TRBD2	TRBJ2-7	NA	TGTGCCAGCAGCCCTCTAGCGGGAGAGCTCGAGCAGTACTTC	CASSPLAGELEQYF
TRBV5-4	TRBD2	TRBJ2-1	NA	TGTGCCAGCAGCGCGGGACTAGCGGTAATGAATGAGCAGTTCTTC	CASSAGLAVMNEQFF
TRBV5-1	NA	TRBJ2-7	NA	TGCGCCAGCAGCCCGGACTACTACCGCTACGAGCAGTACTTC	CASSPDYYRYEQYF
TRBV9	NA	TRBJ1-1	NA	TGTGCCAGCAGCGTAGGGCACCTGAACACTGAAGCTTTCTTT	CASSVGHLNTEAFF
TRBV10-3	NA	TRBJ2-1	few	TGTGCCATCAGTGAGTCTGGAGTGGGAGTTTTCTTC	CAISESGVGVFF
TRBV2	NA	TRBJ2-1	once	TGTGCCAGCAGTGAAGTGGTCAGCTACAATGAGCAGTTCTTC	CASSEVVSYNEQFF
TRBV5-8	NA	TRBJ2-5	NA	TGTGCCAGCAATCTCCAAGAGACCCAGTACTTC	CASNLQETQYF
TRBV9	NA	TRBJ2-3	NA	TGTGCCAGCAGCACAACCCGATGGGATACGCAGTATTTT	CASSTTRWDTQYF
TRBV7-2	NA	TRBJ1-3	NA	TGTGCCAGCAGCACCATGAGTTCCGGAAACACCATATATTTT	CASSTMSSGNTIYF
TRBV4-1	TRBD1	TRBJ2-7	NA	TGCGCCAGCAGCCAAGAGACAGGGGCAGCCTACGAGCAGTACTTC	CASSQETGAAYEQYF
TRBV28	NA	TRBJ2-5	NA	TGTGCCAGCGGGGAGGGGACAAGAGAGACCCAGTACTTC	CASGEGTRETQYF
TRBV19	TRBD1	TRBJ1-6	NA	TGTGCCAGTAGTATTAATTCCGGGACAGGGGCCCTCTCACCCCTCCACTTT	CASSINSGTGALSPLHF
TRBV7-2	TRBD1	TRBJ2-5	NA	TGTGCCAGCAGTCAAGACAGGGGCCAAGAGACCCAGTACTTC	CASSQDRGQETQYF
TRBV2	TRBD1	TRBJ2-7	NA	TGTGCCAGCAGCGGGGGACAGGGGTACGAGCAGTACTTC	CASSGGQGYEQYF
TRBV18	TRBD1	TRBJ1-3	NA	TGTGCCAGCTCACCCCCTCTAGGACAGGGGGCCCCTGGAAACACCATATATTTT	CASSPPLGQGAPGNTIYF
TRBV10-3	NA	TRBJ1-1	NA	TGTGCCATCAGTGACTCGGGGAAGGGGGCTGAAGCTTTCTTT	CAISDSGKGAEAFF
TRBV28	TRBD1	TRBJ2-3	NA	TGTGCCAGCTGCCTTCAAGGGACAGGGGGTTTGGATACGCAGTATTTT	CASCLQGTGGLDTQYF
TRBV18	NA	TRBJ2-3	NA	TGTGCCAGCTCACCAACCCGCGGGCAGGGGAGCACAGATACGCAGTATTTT	CASSPTRGQGSTDTQYF
TRBV25-1	TRBD1	TRBJ1-1	many	TGTGCCAGCAGTGCCCGACAGGGGAACACTGAAGCTTTCTTT	CASSARQGNTEAFF
TRBV14	TRBD2	TRBJ2-5	NA	TGTGCCAGCAGCCAAGGACTGGGACTAGCGGGGTCGAGGGGAACCCAGTACTTC	CASSQGLGLAGSRGTQYF